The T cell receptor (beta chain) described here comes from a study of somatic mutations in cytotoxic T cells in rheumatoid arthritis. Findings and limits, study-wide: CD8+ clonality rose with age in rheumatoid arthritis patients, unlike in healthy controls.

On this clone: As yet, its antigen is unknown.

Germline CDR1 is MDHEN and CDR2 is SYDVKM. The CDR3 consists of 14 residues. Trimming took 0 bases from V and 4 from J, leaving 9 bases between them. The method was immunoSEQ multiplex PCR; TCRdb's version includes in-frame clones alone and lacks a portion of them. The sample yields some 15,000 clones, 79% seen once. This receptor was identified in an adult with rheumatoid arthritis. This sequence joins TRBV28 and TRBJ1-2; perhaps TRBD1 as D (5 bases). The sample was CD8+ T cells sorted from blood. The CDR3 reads CASSLWGEGYGYTF. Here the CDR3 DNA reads TGTGCCAGCAGTTTATGGGGGGAAGGCTATGGCTACACCTTC.